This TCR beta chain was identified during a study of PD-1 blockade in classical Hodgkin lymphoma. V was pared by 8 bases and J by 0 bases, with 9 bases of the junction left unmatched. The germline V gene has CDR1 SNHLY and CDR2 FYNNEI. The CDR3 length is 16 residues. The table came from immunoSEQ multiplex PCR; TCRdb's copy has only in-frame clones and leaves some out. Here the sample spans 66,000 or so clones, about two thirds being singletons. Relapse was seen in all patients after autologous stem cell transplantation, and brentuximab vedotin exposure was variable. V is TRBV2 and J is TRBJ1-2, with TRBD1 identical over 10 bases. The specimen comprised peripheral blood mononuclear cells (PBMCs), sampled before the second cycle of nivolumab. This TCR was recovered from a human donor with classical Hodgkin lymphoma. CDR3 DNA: TGTGCCAGCGTTCCGGGACAGGGGAGCACTAACTATGGCTACACCTTC. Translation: CASVPGQGSTNYGYTF.